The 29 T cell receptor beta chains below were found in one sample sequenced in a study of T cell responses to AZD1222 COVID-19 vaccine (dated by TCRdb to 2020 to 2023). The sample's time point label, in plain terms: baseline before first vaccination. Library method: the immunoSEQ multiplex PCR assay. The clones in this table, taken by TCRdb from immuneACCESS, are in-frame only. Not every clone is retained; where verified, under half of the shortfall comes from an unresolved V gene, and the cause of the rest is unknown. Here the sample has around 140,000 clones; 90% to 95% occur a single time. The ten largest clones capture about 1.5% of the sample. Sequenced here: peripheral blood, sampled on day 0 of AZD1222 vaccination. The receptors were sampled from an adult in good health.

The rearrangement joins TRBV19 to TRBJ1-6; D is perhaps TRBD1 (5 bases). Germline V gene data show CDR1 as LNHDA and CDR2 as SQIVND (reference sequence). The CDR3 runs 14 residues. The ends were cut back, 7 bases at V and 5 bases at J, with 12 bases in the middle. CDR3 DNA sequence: TGTGCCAGTACCTACCGGGGGGATAATTCACCCCTCCACTTT. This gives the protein CASTYRGDNSPLHF.

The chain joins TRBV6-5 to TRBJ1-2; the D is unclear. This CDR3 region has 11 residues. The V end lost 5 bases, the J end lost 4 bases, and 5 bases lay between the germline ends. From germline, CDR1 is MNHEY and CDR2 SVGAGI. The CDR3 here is CASSRSYGYTF. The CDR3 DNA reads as TGTGCCAGCAGTCGTTCCTATGGCTACACCTTC.

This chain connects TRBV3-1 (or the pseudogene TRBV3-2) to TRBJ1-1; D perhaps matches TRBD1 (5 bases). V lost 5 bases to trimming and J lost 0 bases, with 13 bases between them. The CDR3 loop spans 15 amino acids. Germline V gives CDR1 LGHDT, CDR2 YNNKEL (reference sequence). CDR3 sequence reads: CASSYQGLVNTEAFF. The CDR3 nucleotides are TGTGCCAGCAGCTACCAGGGTTTGGTGAACACTGAAGCTTTCTTT.

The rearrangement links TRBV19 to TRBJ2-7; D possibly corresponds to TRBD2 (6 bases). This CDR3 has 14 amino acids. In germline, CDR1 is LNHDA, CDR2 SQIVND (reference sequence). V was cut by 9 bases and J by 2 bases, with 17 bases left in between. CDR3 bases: TGTGCCAGCGGGACTGTGTTGGGGGCCTACGAGCAGTACTTC. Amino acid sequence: CASGTVLGAYEQYF.

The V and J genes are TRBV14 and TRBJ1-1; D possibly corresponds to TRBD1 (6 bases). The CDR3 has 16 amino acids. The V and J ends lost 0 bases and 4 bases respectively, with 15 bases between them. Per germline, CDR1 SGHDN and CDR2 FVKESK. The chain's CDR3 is CASSQDLAGATTEAFF. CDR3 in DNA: TGTGCCAGCAGCCAAGATTTGGCAGGGGCTACCACTGAAGCTTTCTTT.

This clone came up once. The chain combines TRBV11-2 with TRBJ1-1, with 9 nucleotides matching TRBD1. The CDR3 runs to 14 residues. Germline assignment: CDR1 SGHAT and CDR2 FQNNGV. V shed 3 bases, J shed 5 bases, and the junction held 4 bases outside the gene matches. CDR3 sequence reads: CASSLGQGGTEAFF. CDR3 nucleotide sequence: TGTGCCAGCAGCTTGGGACAGGGTGGAACTGAAGCTTTCTTT.

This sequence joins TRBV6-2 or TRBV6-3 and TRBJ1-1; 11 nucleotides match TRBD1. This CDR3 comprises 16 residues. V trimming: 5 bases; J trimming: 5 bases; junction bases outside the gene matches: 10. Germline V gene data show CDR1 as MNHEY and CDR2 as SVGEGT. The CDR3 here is CASSRDRGAVGTEAFF. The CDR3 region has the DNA TGTGCCAGCAGTCGGGACAGGGGGGCGGTGGGGACTGAAGCTTTCTTT.

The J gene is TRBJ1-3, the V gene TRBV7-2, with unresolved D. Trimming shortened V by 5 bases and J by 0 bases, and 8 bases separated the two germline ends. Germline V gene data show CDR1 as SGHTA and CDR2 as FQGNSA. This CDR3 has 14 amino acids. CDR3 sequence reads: CASSLGSSGNTIYF. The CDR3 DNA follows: TGTGCCAGCAGCCTAGGGAGCTCTGGAAACACCATATATTTT.

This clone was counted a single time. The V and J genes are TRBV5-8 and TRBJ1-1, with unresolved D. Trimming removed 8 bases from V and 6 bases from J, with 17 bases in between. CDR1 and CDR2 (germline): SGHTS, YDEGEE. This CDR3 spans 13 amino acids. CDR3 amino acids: CASRTFRGAEAFF. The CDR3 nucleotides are TGTGCCAGTCGGACTTTCCGAGGAGCTGAAGCTTTCTTT.

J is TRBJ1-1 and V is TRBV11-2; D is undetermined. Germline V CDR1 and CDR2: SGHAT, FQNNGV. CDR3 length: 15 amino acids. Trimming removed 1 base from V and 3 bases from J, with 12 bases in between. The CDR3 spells CASSLVLAWDTEAFF. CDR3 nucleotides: TGTGCCAGCAGCTTAGTTCTGGCTTGGGACACTGAAGCTTTCTTT.

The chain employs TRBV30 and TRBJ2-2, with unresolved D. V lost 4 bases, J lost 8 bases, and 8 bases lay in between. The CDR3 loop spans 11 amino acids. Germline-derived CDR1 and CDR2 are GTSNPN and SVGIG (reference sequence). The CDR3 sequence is CAWTLGGELFF. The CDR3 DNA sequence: TGTGCCTGGACCCTAGGGGGGGAGCTGTTTTTT.

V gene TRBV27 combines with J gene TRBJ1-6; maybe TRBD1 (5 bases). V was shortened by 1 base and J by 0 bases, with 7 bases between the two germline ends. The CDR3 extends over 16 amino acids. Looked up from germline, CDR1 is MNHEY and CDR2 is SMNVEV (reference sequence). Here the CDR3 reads CASSLYGGSYNSPLHF. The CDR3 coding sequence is TGTGCCAGCAGTTTATATGGGGGCTCCTATAATTCACCCCTCCACTTT.

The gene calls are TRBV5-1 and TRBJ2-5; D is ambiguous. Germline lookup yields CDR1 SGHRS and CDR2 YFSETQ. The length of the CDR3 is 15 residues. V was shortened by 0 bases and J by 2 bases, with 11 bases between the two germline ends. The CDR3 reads CASSLAPGVQETQYF. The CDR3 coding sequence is TGCGCCAGCAGCTTGGCCCCTGGGGTGCAAGAGACCCAGTACTTC.

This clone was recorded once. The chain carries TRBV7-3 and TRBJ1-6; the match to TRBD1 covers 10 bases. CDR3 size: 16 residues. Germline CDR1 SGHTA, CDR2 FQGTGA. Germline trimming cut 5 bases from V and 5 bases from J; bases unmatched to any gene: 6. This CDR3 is CASSLLGTGDNSPLHF. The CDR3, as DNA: TGTGCCAGCAGCCTTCTCGGGACAGGGGATAATTCACCCCTCCACTTT.

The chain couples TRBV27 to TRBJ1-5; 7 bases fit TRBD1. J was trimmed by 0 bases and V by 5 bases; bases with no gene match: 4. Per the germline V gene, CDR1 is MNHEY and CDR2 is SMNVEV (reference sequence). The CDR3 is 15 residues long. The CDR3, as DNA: TGTGCCAGCAGTCCACAGGGGTATAGCAATCAGCCCCAGCATTTT. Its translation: CASSPQGYSNQPQHF.

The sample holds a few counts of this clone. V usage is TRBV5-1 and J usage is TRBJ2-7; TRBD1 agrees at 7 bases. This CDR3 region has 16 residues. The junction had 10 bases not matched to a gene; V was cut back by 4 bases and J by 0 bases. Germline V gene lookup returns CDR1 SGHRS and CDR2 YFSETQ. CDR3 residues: CASSQNRDSISYEQYF. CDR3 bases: TGCGCCAGCAGCCAAAACCGGGACAGCATCTCCTACGAGCAGTACTTC.

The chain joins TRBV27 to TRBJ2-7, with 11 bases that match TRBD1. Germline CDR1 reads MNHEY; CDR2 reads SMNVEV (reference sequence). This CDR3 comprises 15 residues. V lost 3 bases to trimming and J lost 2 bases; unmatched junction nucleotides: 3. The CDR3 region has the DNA TGTGCCAGCAGTTTTATGGGACAGGGGGCCTACGAGCAGTACTTC. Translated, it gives CASSFMGQGAYEQYF.

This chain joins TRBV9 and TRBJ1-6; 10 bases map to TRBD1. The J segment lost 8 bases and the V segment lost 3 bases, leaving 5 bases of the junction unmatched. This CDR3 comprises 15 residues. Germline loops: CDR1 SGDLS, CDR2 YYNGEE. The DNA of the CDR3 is TGTGCCAGCAGCGCAGCCGGGACAGGGGATTCACCCCTCCACTTT. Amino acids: CASSAAGTGDSPLHF.

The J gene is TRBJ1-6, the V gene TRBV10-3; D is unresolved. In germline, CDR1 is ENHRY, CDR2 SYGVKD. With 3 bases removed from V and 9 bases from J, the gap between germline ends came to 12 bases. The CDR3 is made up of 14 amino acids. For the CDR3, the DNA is TGTGCCATCAGTGACCCGGGTATCGGTTCACCCCTCCACTTT. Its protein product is CAISDPGIGSPLHF.

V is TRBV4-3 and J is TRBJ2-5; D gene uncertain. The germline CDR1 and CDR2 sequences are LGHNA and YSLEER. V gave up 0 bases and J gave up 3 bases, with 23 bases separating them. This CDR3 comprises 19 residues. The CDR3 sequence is CASSQDRWSAQLGKETQYF. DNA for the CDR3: TGCGCCAGCAGCCAAGACCGGTGGAGCGCCCAACTCGGAAAAGAGACCCAGTACTTC.

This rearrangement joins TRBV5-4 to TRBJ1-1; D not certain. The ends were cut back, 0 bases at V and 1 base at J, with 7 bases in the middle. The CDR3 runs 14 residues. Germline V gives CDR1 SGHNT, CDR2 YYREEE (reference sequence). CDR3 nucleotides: TGTGCCAGCAGCTTGGAGCCGGGGAACACTGAAGCTTTCTTT. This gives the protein CASSLEPGNTEAFF.

The chain's CDR3 is CASSWGGYEQYF. CDR3 DNA sequence: TGTGCCAGCAGCTGGGGGGGCTACGAGCAGTACTTC. V gene TRBV6-2 or TRBV6-3 combines with J gene TRBJ2-7; 7 nucleotides line up with TRBD2. There are 12 residues in the CDR3. The V gene's germline CDR1 is MNHEY and CDR2 SVGEGT. The J segment lost 3 bases and the V segment lost 6 bases, leaving 2 bases of the junction unmatched.

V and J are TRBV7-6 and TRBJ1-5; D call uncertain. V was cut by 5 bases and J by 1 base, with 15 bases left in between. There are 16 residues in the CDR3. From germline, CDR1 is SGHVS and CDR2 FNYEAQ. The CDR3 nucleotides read TGTGCCAGCAGCGGGTACAGCGGATTAAGCAATCAGCCCCAGCATTTT. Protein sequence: CASSGYSGLSNQPQHF.

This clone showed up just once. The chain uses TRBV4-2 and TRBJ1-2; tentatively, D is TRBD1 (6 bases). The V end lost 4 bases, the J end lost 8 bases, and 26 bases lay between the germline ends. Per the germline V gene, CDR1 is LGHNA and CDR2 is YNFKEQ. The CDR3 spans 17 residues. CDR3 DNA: TGTGCCAGCAGCCCCATGCTGGTATTAGGGGGATTAAGAGGCTACACCTTC. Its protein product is CASSPMLVLGGLRGYTF.

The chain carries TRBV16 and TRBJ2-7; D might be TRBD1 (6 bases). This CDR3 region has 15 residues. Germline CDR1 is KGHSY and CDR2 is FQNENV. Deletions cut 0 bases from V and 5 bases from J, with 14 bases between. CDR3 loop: CASSQSAHRVDEQYF. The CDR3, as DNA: TGTGCCAGCAGCCAATCGGCTCACAGGGTAGACGAGCAGTACTTC.

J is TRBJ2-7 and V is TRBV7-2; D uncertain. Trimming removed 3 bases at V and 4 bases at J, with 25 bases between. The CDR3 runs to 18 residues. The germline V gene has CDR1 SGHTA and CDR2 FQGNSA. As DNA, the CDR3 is TGTGCCAGCAGCTTTGGTTTTACGTGGGATCCGGTTGGGTACGAGCAGTACTTC. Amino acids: CASSFGFTWDPVGYEQYF.

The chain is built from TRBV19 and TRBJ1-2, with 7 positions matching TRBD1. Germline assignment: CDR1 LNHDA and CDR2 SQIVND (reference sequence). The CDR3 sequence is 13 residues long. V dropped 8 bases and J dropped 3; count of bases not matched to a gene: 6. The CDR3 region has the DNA TGTGCCAGTCGGACAGGTAAGGACTATGGCTACACCTTC. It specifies CASRTGKDYGYTF.

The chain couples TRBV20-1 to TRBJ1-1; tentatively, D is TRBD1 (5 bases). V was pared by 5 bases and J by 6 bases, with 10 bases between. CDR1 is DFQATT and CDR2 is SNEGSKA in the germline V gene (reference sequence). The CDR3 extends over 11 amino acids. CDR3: CSADQGPEAFF. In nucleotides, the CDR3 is TGCAGTGCTGACCAGGGACCTGAAGCTTTCTTT.

CDR3 in amino acids: CASSPGGLSNQPQHF. The CDR3 nucleotides read TGTGCCAGCAGTCCAGGGGGCCTTAGCAATCAGCCCCAGCATTTT. This chain joins TRBV2 and TRBJ1-5; 8 bases are a match to TRBD1. V gave up 5 bases and J gave up 0 bases; unmatched junction bases: 3. This CDR3 comprises 15 residues. Germline CDR1 is SNHLY and CDR2 is FYNNEI.